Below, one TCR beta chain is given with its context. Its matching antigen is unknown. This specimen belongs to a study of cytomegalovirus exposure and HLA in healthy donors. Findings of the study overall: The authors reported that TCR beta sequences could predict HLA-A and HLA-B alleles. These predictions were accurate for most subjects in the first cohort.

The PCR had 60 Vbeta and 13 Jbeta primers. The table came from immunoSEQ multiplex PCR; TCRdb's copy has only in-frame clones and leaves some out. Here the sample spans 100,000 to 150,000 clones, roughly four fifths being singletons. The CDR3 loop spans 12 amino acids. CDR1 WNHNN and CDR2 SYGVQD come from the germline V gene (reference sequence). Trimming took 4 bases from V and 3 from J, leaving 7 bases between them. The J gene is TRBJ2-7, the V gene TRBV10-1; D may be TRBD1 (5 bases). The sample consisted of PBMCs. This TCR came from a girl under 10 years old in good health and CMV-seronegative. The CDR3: CASSGGHYEQYF. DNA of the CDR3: TGCGCCAGCAGTGGGGGCCACTACGAGCAGTACTTC.